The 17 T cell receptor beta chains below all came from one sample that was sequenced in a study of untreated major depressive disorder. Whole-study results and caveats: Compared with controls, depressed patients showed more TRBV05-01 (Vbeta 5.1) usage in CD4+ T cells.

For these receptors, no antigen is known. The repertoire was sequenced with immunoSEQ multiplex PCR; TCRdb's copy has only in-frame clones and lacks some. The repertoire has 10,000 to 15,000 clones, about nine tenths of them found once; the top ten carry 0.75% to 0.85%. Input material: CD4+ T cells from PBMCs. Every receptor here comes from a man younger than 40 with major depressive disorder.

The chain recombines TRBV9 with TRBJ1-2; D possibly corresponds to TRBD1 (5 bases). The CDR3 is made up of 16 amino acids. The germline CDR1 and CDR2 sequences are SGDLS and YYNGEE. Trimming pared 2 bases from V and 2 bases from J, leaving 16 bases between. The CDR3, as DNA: TGTGCCAGCAGCGTGGACGTGGGGGGTGAGAACTATGGCTACACCTTC. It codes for CASSVDVGGENYGYTF.

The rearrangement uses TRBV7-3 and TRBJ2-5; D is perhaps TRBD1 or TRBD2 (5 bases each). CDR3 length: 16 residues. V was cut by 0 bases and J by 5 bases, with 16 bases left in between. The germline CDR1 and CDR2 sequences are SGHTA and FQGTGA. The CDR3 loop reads CASSLTVQEDWETQYF. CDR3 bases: TGTGCCAGCAGCTTAACGGTACAGGAGGATTGGGAGACCCAGTACTTC.

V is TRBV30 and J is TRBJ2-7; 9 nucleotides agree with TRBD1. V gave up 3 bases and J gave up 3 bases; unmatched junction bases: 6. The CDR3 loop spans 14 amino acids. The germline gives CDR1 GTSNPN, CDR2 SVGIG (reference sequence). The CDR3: CAWRYGGQGYEQYF. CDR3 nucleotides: TGTGCCTGGAGGTACGGGGGACAGGGCTACGAGCAGTACTTC.

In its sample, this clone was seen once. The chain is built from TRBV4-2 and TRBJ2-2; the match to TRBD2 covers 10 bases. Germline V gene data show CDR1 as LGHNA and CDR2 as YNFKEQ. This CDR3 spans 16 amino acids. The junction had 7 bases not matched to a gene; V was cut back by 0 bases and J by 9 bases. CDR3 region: CASSQDRASGGRELFF. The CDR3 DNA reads TGTGCCAGCAGCCAAGATAGGGCTAGCGGGGGTCGGGAGCTGTTTTTT.

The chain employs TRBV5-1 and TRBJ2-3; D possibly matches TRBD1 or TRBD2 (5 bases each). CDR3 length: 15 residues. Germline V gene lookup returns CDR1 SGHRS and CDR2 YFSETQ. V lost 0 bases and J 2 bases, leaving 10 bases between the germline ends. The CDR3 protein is CASSLAGAPTDTQYF. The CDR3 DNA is TGCGCCAGCAGCTTGGCCGGGGCACCCACAGATACGCAGTATTTT.

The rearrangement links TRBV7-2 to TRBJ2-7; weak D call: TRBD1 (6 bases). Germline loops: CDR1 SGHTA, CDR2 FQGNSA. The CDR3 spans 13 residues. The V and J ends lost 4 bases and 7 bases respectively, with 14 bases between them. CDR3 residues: CASSSLRQGEQYF. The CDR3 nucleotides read TGTGCCAGCAGCTCCCTGCGTCAGGGGGAGCAGTACTTC.

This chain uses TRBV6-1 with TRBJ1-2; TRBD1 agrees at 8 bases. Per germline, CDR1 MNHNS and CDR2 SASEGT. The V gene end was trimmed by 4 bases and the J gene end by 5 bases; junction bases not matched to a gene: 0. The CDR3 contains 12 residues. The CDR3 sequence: CASSGQGYGYTF. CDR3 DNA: TGTGCCAGCAGTGGACAGGGGTATGGCTACACCTTC.

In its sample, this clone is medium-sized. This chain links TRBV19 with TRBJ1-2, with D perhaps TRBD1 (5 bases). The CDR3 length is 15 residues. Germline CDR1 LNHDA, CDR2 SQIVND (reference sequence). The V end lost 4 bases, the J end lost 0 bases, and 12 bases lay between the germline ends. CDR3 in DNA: TGTGCCAGTAGTAGCACAGGAGCACCTAACTATGGCTACACCTTC. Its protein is CASSSTGAPNYGYTF.

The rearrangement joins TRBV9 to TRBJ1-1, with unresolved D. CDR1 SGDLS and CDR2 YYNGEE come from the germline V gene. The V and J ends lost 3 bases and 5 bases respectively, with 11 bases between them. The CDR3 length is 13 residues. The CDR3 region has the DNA TGTGCCAGCAGCGGGCATCGGGCGACTGAAGCTTTCTTT. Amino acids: CASSGHRATEAFF.

The CDR3 sequence is CSVEMGPLEQYF. The CDR3 DNA follows: TGCAGCGTTGAGATGGGGCCCCTCGAGCAGTACTTC. The chain uses TRBV29-1 and TRBJ2-7, with D possibly being TRBD1 (5 bases). Trimming left V 3 bases short and J 6 bases short, with 12 bases between. CDR1 is SQVTM, CDR2 ANQGSEA, per germline. CDR3 length: 12 residues.

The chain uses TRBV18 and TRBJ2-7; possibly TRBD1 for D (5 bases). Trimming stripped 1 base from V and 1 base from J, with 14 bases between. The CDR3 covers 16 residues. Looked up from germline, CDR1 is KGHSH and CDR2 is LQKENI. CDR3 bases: TGTGCCAGCTCACCACAGGGGTTGTTTAGTTCCTACGAGCAGTACTTC. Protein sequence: CASSPQGLFSSYEQYF. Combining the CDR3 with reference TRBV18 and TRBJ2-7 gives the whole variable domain NAGVMQNPRHLVRRRGQEARLRCSPMKGHSHVYWYRQLPEEGLKFMVYLQKENIIDESGMPKERFSAEFPKEGPSILRIQQVVRGDSAAYFCASSPQGLFSSYEQYFGPGTRLTVT.

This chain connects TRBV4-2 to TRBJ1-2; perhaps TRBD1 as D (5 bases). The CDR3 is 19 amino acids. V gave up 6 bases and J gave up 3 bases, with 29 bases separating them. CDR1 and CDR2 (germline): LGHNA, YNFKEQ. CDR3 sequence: CASSSTGSPGRTTHYGYTF. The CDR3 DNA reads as TGTGCCAGCAGTTCCACGGGGTCGCCGGGACGTACGACTCACTATGGCTACACCTTC.

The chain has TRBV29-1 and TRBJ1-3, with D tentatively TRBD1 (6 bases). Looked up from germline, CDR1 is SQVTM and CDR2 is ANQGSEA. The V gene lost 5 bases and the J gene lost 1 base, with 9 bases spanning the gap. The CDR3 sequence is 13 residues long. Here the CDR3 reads CSVSQGSGNTIYF. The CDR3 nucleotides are TGCAGCGTTTCACAGGGATCTGGAAACACCATATATTTT.

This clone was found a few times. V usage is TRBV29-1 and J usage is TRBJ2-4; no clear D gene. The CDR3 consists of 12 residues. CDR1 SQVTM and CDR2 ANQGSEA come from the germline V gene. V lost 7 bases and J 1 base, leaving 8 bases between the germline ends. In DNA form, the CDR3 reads TGCAGCGCCCGCCACGCCAAAAACATTCAGTACTTC. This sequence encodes CSARHAKNIQYF.

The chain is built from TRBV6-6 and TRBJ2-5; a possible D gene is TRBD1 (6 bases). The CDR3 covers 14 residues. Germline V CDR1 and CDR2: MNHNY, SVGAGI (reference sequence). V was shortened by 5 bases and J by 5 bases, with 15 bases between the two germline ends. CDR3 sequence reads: CASSVQGDGETQYF. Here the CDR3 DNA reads TGTGCCAGCAGTGTACAGGGCGACGGGGAGACCCAGTACTTC.

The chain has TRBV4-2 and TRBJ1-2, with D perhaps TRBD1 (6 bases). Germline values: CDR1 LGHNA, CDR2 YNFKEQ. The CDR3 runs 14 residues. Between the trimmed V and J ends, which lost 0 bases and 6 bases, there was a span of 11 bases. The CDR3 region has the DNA TGTGCCAGCAGCCAAGATGCCTCAGGGGATGGCTACACCTTC. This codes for CASSQDASGDGYTF.

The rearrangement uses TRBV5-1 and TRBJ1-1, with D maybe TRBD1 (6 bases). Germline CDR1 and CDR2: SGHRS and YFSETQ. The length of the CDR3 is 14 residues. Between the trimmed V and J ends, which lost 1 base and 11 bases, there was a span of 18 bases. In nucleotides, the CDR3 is TGCGCCAGCAGCTTGAGGCAGGGGTCCTCGAATGCTTTCTTT. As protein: CASSLRQGSSNAFF.